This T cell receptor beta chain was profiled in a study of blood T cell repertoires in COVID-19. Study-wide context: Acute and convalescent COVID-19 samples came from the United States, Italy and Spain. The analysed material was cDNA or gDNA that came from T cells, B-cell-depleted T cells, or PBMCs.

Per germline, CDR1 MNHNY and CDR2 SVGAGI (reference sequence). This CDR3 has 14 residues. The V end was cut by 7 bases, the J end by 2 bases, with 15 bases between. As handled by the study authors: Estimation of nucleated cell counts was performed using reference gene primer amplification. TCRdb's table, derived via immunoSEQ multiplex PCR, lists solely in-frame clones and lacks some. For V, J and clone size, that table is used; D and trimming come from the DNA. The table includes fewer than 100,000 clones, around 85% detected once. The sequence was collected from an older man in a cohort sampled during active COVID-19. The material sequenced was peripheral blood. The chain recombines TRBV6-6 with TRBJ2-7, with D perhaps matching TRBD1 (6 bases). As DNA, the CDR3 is TGTGCCAGCAATCGGGACACCGAGACCTACGAGCAGTACTTC. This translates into CASNRDTETYEQYF.